The next 10 T cell receptor beta chains were all read from a single sample in a study of shared T cell receptors in the human thymus. The table came from immunoSEQ multiplex PCR; TCRdb's copy has only in-frame clones and leaves some out. This sample has fewer than 700,000 clones; roughly 88% occur once, and the top ten carry 0.0095% to 0.012%. In addition, the sample was reused for a study of human thymus T cells.

Sequenced sample: thymocytes. The source of these receptors is a boy in the first two years of life with a congenital heart defect.

The chain couples TRBV5-1 to TRBJ2-1; D is undetermined. This CDR3 region has 12 residues. Per the germline V gene, CDR1 is SGHRS and CDR2 is YFSETQ. V lost 2 bases and J lost 6, with 6 bases in between. This CDR3 reads CASSLRSNEQFF. The CDR3, as DNA: TGCGCCAGCAGCTTAAGGAGCAATGAGCAGTTCTTC.

The V and J genes are TRBV5-1 and TRBJ1-2; D gene uncertain. Germline lookup yields CDR1 SGHRS and CDR2 YFSETQ. Between the trimmed V and J ends, which lost 5 bases and 0 bases, there was a span of 17 bases. The length of the CDR3 is 16 residues. CDR3 sequence (DNA): TGCGCCAGCAGGAATAGACATGCCGAAGCTAACTATGGCTACACCTTC. This translates into CASRNRHAEANYGYTF.

This clone was seen a few times. The chain recombines TRBV18 with TRBJ1-3, with TRBD1 as a possible D gene (6 bases). V was pared by 0 bases and J by 0 bases, with 6 bases between. The germline CDR1 and CDR2 sequences are KGHSH and LQKENI. The CDR3 spans 15 residues. Written as DNA, the CDR3 is TGTGCCAGCTCACCACCGGACAGCTCTGGAAACACCATATATTTT. Encoded protein: CASSPPDSSGNTIYF.

The sample holds one count of this clone. This chain links TRBV5-1 with TRBJ2-1; TRBD2 matches at 7 bases. This CDR3 is 15 amino acids long. Germline-derived CDR1 and CDR2 are SGHRS and YFSETQ. J lost 4 bases, V lost 1 base, and 5 bases had no gene match. CDR3 region: CASSLWRESYNEQFF. CDR3 in DNA: TGCGCCAGCAGCTTGTGGCGGGAGTCATACAATGAGCAGTTCTTC.

V usage is TRBV5-1 and J usage is TRBJ2-1; 10 bases align to TRBD2. This CDR3 spans 15 amino acids. CDR1 and CDR2 from the germline V gene are SGHRS and YFSETQ. Trimming at V came to 4 bases and at J to 8 bases, leaving 9 bases not matched to a gene. CDR3 nucleotides: TGCGCCAGCAGCCGGCCTAGCGGGAGTAACCATGAGCAGTTCTTC. Its translation is CASSRPSGSNHEQFF. The entire variable domain, with the rest obtained from reference TRBV5-1 and TRBJ2-1, is as follows: KAGVTQTPRYLIKTRGQQVTLSCSPISGHRSVSWYQQTPGQGLQFLFEYFSETQRNKGNFPGRFSGRQFSNSRSEMNVSTLELGDSALYLCASSRPSGSNHEQFFGPGTRLTVL.

The V call is TRBV4-1, the J call TRBJ2-1; 12 nucleotides align to TRBD2. V trimming: 4 bases; J trimming: 2 bases; junction bases outside the gene matches: 3. Looked up from germline, CDR1 is MGHRA and CDR2 is YSYEKL. The CDR3 consists of 16 residues. This chain's CDR3 is CASSRRLAGAYNEQFF. CDR3 sequence (DNA): TGCGCCAGCAGCCGCCGACTAGCGGGGGCCTACAATGAGCAGTTCTTC.

This clone occurred once. The CDR3 region has the DNA TGTGCCAGCTCACCAGTGGGAGACACAGATACGCAGTATTTT. Its protein is CASSPVGDTDTQYF. This chain links TRBV18 with TRBJ2-3, with D tentatively TRBD2 (5 bases). CDR1 is KGHSH and CDR2 is LQKENI in the germline V gene. The ends were cut back, 2 bases at V and 2 bases at J, with 8 bases in the middle. The CDR3 length is 14 residues.

The CDR3 reads CASSPLAGGKGEQYF. CDR3 nucleotide sequence: TGTGCCAGCTCCCCGTTAGCGGGAGGAAAAGGCGAGCAGTACTTC. The chain is built from TRBV25-1 and TRBJ2-7; 10 bases align to TRBD2. The V segment lost 8 bases and the J segment 6 bases; nucleotides outside the gene matches: 13. Germline V CDR1 and CDR2: MGHDK, SYGVNS. The CDR3 is made up of 15 amino acids.

J is TRBJ2-7 and V is TRBV7-9, with 10 nucleotides matching TRBD2. CDR1 is SEHNR, CDR2 FQNEAQ, per germline (reference sequence). The CDR3 is 18 residues long. Losses at the gene ends were 3 bases for V and 2 bases for J; bases not matched to a gene: 13. The CDR3 is CASSLDEREGLRTYEQYF. The CDR3 bases are TGTGCCAGCAGCTTGGACGAGCGGGAGGGCCTCAGGACCTACGAGCAGTACTTC. Looking up the rest from reference TRBV7-9 and TRBJ2-7 gives the full variable domain: DTGVSQNPRHKITKRGQNVTFRCDPISEHNRLYWYRQTLGQGPEFLTYFQNEAQLEKSRLLSDRFSAERPKGSFSTLEIQRTEQGDSAMYLCASSLDEREGLRTYEQYFGPGTRLTVT.

This sequence joins TRBV5-1 and TRBJ1-1, with D unclear. Trimming took 4 bases from V and 0 from J, leaving 13 bases between them. This CDR3 has 15 amino acids. The germline gives CDR1 SGHRS, CDR2 YFSETQ. The CDR3 sequence is CASSLGARLNTEAFF. CDR3 in DNA: TGCGCCAGCAGCCTGGGAGCTAGGTTGAACACTGAAGCTTTCTTT.